This TCR beta chain came from a study of technical replicates of blood from several donors. The data were produced by immunoSEQ multiplex PCR, yet TCRdb's version contains in-frame clones alone and is incomplete. This sample has 55,000 to 65,000 clones; about 96% occur once, and the top ten carry 0.19%. The sequence came from a human donor in good health. Sequencing used T cells isolated from PBMCs.

The CDR3 here is CAGGQTVHNSPLHF. Here the CDR3 DNA reads TGTGCCGGGGGCCAAACCGTCCATAATTCACCCCTCCACTTT. V and J are TRBV6-1 and TRBJ1-6; a weak D match, TRBD1 (6 bases). From germline, CDR1 is MNHNS and CDR2 SASEGT. CDR3 length: 14 amino acids. The V end was cut by 11 bases, the J end by 5 bases, with 16 bases between.